One and the same sample provided the 21 T cell receptor beta chains below, sequenced in a study of blood T cell repertoires in COVID-19. Some clones are missing from TCRdb's copy, which holds only in-frame ones; the method was immunoSEQ multiplex PCR. The sample lists fewer than 200,000 clones, approximately 80% occurring once. Source material: peripheral blood. These receptors originate from a woman aged 35 to 49 with COVID-19, enrolled during active disease.

The chain joins TRBV3-1 (or the pseudogene TRBV3-2) to TRBJ2-2, with TRBD2 matching over 9 bases. The germline gives CDR1 LGHDT, CDR2 YNNKEL (reference sequence). With 2 bases clipped from V and 6 bases from J, the junction kept 1 base outside the gene matches. The CDR3 runs 14 residues. The DNA for the CDR3 is TGTGCCAGCAGCCAAATAGCGGGAGCCGGGGAGCTGTTTTTT. This translates into CASSQIAGAGELFF.

The gene calls are TRBV9 and TRBJ1-6, with a possible D match to TRBD1 (6 bases). V lost 3 bases, J lost 9 bases, and 10 bases lay in between. CDR3 length equals 13 residues. Germline CDR1 SGDLS, CDR2 YYNGEE. The CDR3 sequence: CASSEGGVSPLHF. CDR3 bases: TGTGCCAGCAGCGAGGGGGGGGTTTCACCCCTCCACTTT.

This rearrangement joins TRBV9 to TRBJ2-1; no clear D gene. Germline CDR1 reads SGDLS; CDR2 reads YYNGEE. The CDR3 is 12 residues long. Deletions cut 4 bases from V and 9 bases from J, with 11 bases between. This CDR3 is CASSSTFSEQFF. DNA for the CDR3: TGTGCCAGCAGCTCCACTTTCTCTGAGCAGTTCTTC.

This chain joins TRBV5-1 and TRBJ2-1; D may be TRBD2 (5 bases). Germline CDR1 and CDR2: SGHRS and YFSETQ. The V and J ends lost 4 bases and 1 base respectively, with 24 bases between them. The length of the CDR3 is 19 residues. As DNA, the CDR3 is TGCGCCAGCAGCCCTCTGAAGGACTCCTATTGGATATCCTACAATGAGCAGTTCTTC. This sequence encodes CASSPLKDSYWISYNEQFF.

The rearrangement joins TRBV28 to TRBJ2-6; D is possibly TRBD2 (6 bases). V gave up 5 bases and J gave up 12 bases, with 14 bases separating them. CDR3 length equals 13 residues. In germline, CDR1 is MDHEN, CDR2 SYDVKM. Here the CDR3 DNA reads TGTGCCAGCAGTCCCCCGTCGGGGGTCGTCCTGACTTTC. Amino acid sequence: CASSPPSGVVLTF. Based on the CDR3 plus reference TRBV28 and TRBJ2-6, the full variable domain is DVKVTQSSRYLVKRTGEKVFLECVQDMDHENMFWYRQDPGLGLRLIYFSYDVKMKEKGDIPEGYSVSREKKERFSLILESASTNQTSMYLCASSPPSGVVLTFGAGSRLTVL.

This clone was counted a single time. The chain joins TRBV7-3 to TRBJ2-4, with 7 positions matching TRBD1. Trimming took 5 bases from V and 6 from J; bases not matched to a gene: 13. In germline, CDR1 is SGHTA, CDR2 FQGTGA. This CDR3 comprises 16 residues. The CDR3 here is CASSVGGSPKGNIQYF. CDR3 DNA: TGTGCCAGCAGCGTAGGGGGCTCCCCAAAAGGAAACATTCAGTACTTC. Together with reference TRBV7-3 and TRBJ2-4, the CDR3 gives the full variable domain: GAGVSQTPSNKVTEKGKYVELRCDPISGHTALYWYRQSLGQGPEFLIYFQGTGAADDSGLPNDRFFAVRPEGSVSTLKIQRTERGDSAVYLCASSVGGSPKGNIQYFGAGTRLSVL.

The chain couples TRBV7-9 to TRBJ2-7; a possible D gene is TRBD2 (6 bases). The CDR3 sequence is 13 residues long. Germline CDR1 is SEHNR and CDR2 is FQNEAQ (reference sequence). Trimming cost V 2 bases and J 6 bases, with 11 bases left between them. CDR3 residues: CASSLTGVGEQYF. For the CDR3, the DNA is TGTGCCAGCAGCTTAACGGGAGTTGGCGAGCAGTACTTC. Looking up the rest from reference TRBV7-9 and TRBJ2-7 gives the full variable domain: DTGVSQNPRHKITKRGQNVTFRCDPISEHNRLYWYRQTLGQGPEFLTYFQNEAQLEKSRLLSDRFSAERPKGSFSTLEIQRTEQGDSAMYLCASSLTGVGEQYFGPGTRLTVT.

This chain connects TRBV19 to TRBJ1-2; 7 bases agree with TRBD1. This CDR3 spans 13 amino acids. Germline CDR1 and CDR2: LNHDA and SQIVND (reference sequence). V shed 7 bases and J 6 bases; nucleotides not matched to a gene: 8. This CDR3 reads CASIGQGDDGYTF. DNA for the CDR3: TGTGCCAGTATCGGCCAGGGGGACGATGGCTACACCTTC.

The chain employs TRBV2 and TRBJ2-1; 11 nucleotides agree with TRBD2. CDR3 length: 16 amino acids. Germline lookup yields CDR1 SNHLY and CDR2 FYNNEI. After removal of 1 base from V and 4 bases from J, the junction contained 3 bases not matched to a gene. In nucleotides, the CDR3 is TGTGCCAGCAGTGAAGTTAGCGGGAGGGCATACAATGAGCAGTTCTTC. Its protein is CASSEVSGRAYNEQFF.

The chain combines TRBV7-3 with TRBJ1-1; 9 positions agree with TRBD1. The CDR3 contains 15 residues. The germline CDR1 and CDR2 sequences are SGHTA and FQGTGA. The V and J ends lost 4 bases and 4 bases, in that order; junction bases with no gene match: 7. The CDR3 is CASSSVGDRATEAFF. CDR3 nucleotides: TGTGCCAGCAGCTCCGTTGGGGACAGGGCCACTGAAGCTTTCTTT.

The genes are TRBV7-9 and TRBJ1-2, with D perhaps matching TRBD1 (5 bases). In germline, CDR1 is SEHNR, CDR2 FQNEAQ (reference sequence). V dropped 4 bases and J dropped 5 bases, with 17 bases sitting between them. The CDR3 spans 15 residues. The CDR3 is CASSSSDRVIYGYTF. In DNA, the CDR3 is TGTGCCAGCAGCTCCTCTGACAGAGTAATATATGGCTACACCTTC.

CDR3 DNA: TGTGCCAGCAGTTCCAGCGGGAGGGCCTCCTACAATGAGCAGTTCTTC. Its translation: CASSSSGRASYNEQFF. The chain employs TRBV6-5 and TRBJ2-1, with 10 bases identical to TRBD2. Looked up from germline, CDR1 is MNHEY and CDR2 is SVGAGI. This CDR3 region has 16 residues. J lost 0 bases, V lost 4 bases, and 3 bases had no gene match.

The genes are TRBV5-1 and TRBJ1-4, with 7 bases fitting TRBD1. V lost 4 bases, J lost 7 bases, and 10 bases stayed unmatched. This CDR3 is 15 amino acids long. CDR1 is SGHRS and CDR2 is YFSETQ in the germline V gene. CDR3 sequence reads: CASSPRDSNPEKLFF. The CDR3 DNA sequence: TGCGCCAGCAGCCCCCGGGACAGTAATCCTGAAAAACTGTTTTTT.

The V call is TRBV14, the J call TRBJ1-1; 9 nucleotides align to TRBD1. The germline V gene has CDR1 SGHDN and CDR2 FVKESK. The V and J ends lost 6 bases and 1 base, in that order; junction bases with no gene match: 3. The CDR3 is 14 amino acids. The CDR3: CASSHRGRNTEAFF. CDR3 coding DNA: TGTGCCAGCAGTCACAGGGGGCGGAACACTGAAGCTTTCTTT.

J is TRBJ1-1 and V is TRBV18; D not resolved. CDR1 and CDR2 from the germline V gene are KGHSH and LQKENI. The V gene lost 3 bases and the J gene lost 3 bases, with 8 bases spanning the gap. The CDR3 covers 13 residues. The CDR3 DNA reads TGTGCCAGCTCACCTAGGAGGGACACTGAAGCTTTCTTT. This encodes CASSPRRDTEAFF.

The genes are TRBV15 and TRBJ2-5; 8 bases are shared with TRBD1. This CDR3 is built from 15 residues. Trimming cost V 5 bases and J 2 bases; bases outside gene matches: 7. In germline, CDR1 is LNHNV, CDR2 YYDKDF (reference sequence). This CDR3 reads CATSGGDRQQETQYF. In DNA form, the CDR3 reads TGTGCCACCAGCGGTGGGGACAGGCAGCAAGAGACCCAGTACTTC.

This chain connects TRBV11-2 to TRBJ2-3; 10 positions match TRBD2. After removal of 5 bases from V and 3 bases from J, the junction contained 8 bases not matched to a gene. This CDR3 has 16 residues. CDR1 and CDR2 from the germline V gene are SGHAT and FQNNGV. CDR3 coding DNA: TGTGCCAGCAGCGAAGTGGAGACTAGCGGGACAGATACGCAGTATTTT. Translation: CASSEVETSGTDTQYF.

The chain uses TRBV19 and TRBJ2-7; D is possibly TRBD2 (7 bases). The CDR3 totals 13 residues. V was trimmed by 5 bases and J by 4 bases, leaving 12 bases between them. Per the germline V gene, CDR1 is LNHDA and CDR2 is SQIVND (reference sequence). DNA for the CDR3: TGTGCCAGTAGTCGGGGGGCGGAGTACGAGCAGTACTTC. Translating it yields CASSRGAEYEQYF. Complete variable domain (other parts from reference TRBV19 and TRBJ2-7): DGGITQSPKYLFRKEGQNVTLSCEQNLNHDAMYWYRQDPGQGLRLIYYSQIVNDFQKGDIAEGYSVSREKKESFPLTVTSAQKNPTAFYLCASSRGAEYEQYFGPGTRLTVT.

In DNA form, the CDR3 reads TGCAGCGTTTCCGGCAATGAGCAGTTCTTC. Protein sequence: CSVSGNEQFF. The rearrangement uses TRBV29-1 and TRBJ2-1, with unresolved D. The CDR3 is made up of 10 amino acids. Germline values: CDR1 SQVTM, CDR2 ANQGSEA. With 5 bases removed from V and 6 bases from J, the gap between germline ends came to 5 bases.

The V call is TRBV2, the J call TRBJ1-6; 9 nucleotides agree with TRBD1. The germline gives CDR1 SNHLY, CDR2 FYNNEI. There are 14 residues in the CDR3. V dropped 6 bases and J dropped 14; count of bases not matched to a gene: 11. CDR3 DNA sequence: TGTGCCAGCAGCGCTCCGGGACAGGGTGGGACCCTCCACTTT. This translates into CASSAPGQGGTLHF.

The chain links TRBV3-1 (or the pseudogene TRBV3-2) to TRBJ1-5, with D unclear. The CDR3 covers 14 residues. V was shortened by 4 bases and J by 0 bases, with 7 bases between the two germline ends. Germline CDR1 is LGHDT and CDR2 is YNNKEL (reference sequence). CDR3 sequence reads: CASSRTVSNQPQHF. Written as DNA, the CDR3 is TGTGCCAGCAGCCGAACAGTTAGCAATCAGCCCCAGCATTTT.